This T cell receptor (beta chain) comes out of a study of blood T cell repertoires in COVID-19. The trim removed 2 bases at V and 3 bases at J, leaving 4 bases unmatched. Looked up from germline, CDR1 is SGHRS and CDR2 is YFSETQ. The CDR3 is made up of 14 amino acids. Method: immunoSEQ multiplex PCR; TCRdb's copy keeps in-frame clones and lacks some. Here the sample spans hundreds of thousands of clones, approximately 80% being singletons. Specimen: PBMCs or T cells enriched from blood (not recorded which). The genes are TRBV5-1 and TRBJ2-7, with 8 bases aligning to TRBD1. The receptor comes from a man aged 25 to 45 with acute COVID-19. The DNA of the CDR3 is TGCGCCAGCAGCTTAACAGGGGGAAACTACGAGCAGTACTTC. Encoded protein: CASSLTGGNYEQYF.